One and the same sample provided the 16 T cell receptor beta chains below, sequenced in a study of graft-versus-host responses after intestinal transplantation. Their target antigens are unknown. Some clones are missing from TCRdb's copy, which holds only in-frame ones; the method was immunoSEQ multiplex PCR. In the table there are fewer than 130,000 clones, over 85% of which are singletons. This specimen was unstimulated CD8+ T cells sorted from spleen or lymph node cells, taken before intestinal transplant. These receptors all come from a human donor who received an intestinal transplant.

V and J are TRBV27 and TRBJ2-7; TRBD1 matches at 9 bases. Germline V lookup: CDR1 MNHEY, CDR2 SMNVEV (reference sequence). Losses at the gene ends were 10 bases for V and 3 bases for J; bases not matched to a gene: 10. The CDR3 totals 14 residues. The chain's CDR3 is CATQPGQGHYEQYF. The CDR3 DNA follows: TGTGCCACCCAACCCGGACAGGGGCACTACGAGCAGTACTTC.

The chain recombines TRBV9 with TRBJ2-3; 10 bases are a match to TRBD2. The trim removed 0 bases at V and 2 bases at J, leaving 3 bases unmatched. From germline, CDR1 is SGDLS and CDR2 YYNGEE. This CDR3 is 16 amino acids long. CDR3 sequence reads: CASSVEAGGFTDTQYF. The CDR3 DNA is TGTGCCAGCAGCGTAGAAGCGGGAGGGTTCACAGATACGCAGTATTTT.

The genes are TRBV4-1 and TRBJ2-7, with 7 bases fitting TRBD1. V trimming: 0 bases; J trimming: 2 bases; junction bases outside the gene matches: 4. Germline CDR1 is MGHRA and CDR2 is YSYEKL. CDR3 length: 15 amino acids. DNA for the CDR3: TGCGCCAGCAGCCAAGACGGAACAGGGGCCTACGAGCAGTACTTC. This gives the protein CASSQDGTGAYEQYF.

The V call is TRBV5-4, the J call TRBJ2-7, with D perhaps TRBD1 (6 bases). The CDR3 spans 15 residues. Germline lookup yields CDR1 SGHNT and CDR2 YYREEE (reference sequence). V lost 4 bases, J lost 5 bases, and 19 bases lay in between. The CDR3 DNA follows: TGTGCCAGCAGCACACCAGGGGCCCCAGGGGACGAGCAGTACTTC. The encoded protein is CASSTPGAPGDEQYF.

Here the CDR3 reads CASSLSQVGIEAFF. The DNA for the CDR3 is TGTGCCAGCAGTTTATCTCAGGTTGGGATTGAAGCTTTCTTT. The chain employs TRBV28 and TRBJ1-1; D gene unclear. Germline V CDR1 and CDR2: MDHEN, SYDVKM. Trimming took 1 base from V and 7 from J, leaving 13 bases between them. The CDR3 length is 14 residues.

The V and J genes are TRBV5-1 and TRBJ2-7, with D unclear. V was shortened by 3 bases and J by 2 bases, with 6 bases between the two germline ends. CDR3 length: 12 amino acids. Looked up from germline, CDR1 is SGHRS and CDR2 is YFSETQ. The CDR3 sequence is CASSSTAYEQYF. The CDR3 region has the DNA TGCGCCAGCAGCTCCACGGCCTACGAGCAGTACTTC.

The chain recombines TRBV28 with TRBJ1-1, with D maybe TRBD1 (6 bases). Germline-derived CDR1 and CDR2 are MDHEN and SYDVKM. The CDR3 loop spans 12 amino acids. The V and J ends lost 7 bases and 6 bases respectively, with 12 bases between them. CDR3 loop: CASNSWGPEAFF. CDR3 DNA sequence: TGTGCCAGCAACTCGTGGGGGCCTGAAGCTTTCTTT.

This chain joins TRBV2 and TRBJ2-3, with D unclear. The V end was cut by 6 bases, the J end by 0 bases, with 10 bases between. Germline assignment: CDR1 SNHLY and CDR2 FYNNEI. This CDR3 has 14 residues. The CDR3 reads CASRETPSTDTQYF. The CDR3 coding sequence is TGTGCCAGCAGGGAAACACCGAGCACAGATACGCAGTATTTT.

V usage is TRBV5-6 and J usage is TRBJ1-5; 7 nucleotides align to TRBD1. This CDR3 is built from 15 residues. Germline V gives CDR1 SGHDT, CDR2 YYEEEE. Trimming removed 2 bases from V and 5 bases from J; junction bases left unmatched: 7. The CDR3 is CASSFGTAIYQPQHF. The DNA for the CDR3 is TGTGCCAGCAGCTTCGGGACAGCCATATATCAGCCCCAGCATTTT. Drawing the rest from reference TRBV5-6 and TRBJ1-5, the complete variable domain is DAGVTQSPTHLIKTRGQQVTLRCSPKSGHDTVSWYQQALGQGPQFIFQYYEEEERQRGNFPDRFSGHQFPNYSSELNVNALLLGDSALYLCASSFGTAIYQPQHFGDGTRLSIL.

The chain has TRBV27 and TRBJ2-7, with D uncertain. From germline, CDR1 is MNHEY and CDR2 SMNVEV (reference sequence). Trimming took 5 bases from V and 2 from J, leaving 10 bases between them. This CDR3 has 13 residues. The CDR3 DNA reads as TGTGCCAGCAGTCTGACCCCTACCTACGAGCAGTACTTC. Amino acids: CASSLTPTYEQYF.

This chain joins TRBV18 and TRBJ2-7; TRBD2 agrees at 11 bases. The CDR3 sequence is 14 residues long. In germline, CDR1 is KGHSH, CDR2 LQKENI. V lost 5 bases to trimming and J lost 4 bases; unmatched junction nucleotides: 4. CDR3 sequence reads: CASSERLAGYEQYF. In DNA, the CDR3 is TGTGCCAGCTCAGAAAGACTAGCGGGGTACGAGCAGTACTTC.

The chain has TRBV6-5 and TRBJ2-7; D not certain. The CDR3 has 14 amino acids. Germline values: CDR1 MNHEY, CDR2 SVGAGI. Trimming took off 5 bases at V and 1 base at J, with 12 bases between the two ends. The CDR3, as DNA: TGTGCCAGCAGTCAAGTCCGGGCATCCTACGAGCAGTACTTC. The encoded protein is CASSQVRASYEQYF.

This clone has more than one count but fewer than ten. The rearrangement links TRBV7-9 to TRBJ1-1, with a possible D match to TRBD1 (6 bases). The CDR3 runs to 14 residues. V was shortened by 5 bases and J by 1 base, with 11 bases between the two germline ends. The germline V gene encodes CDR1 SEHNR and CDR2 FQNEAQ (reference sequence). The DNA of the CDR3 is TGTGCCAGCAGCCCGGGGGGCACGAACACTGAAGCTTTCTTT. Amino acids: CASSPGGTNTEAFF. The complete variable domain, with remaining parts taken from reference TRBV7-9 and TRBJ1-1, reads DTGVSQNPRHKITKRGQNVTFRCDPISEHNRLYWYRQTLGQGPEFLTYFQNEAQLEKSRLLSDRFSAERPKGSFSTLEIQRTEQGDSAMYLCASSPGGTNTEAFFGQGTRLTVV.

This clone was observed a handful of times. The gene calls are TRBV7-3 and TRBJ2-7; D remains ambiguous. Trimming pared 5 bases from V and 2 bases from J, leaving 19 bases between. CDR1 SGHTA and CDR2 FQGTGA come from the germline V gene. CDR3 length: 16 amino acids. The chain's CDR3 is CASSPTPLMPAYEQYF. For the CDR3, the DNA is TGTGCCAGCAGCCCGACACCCCTAATGCCTGCCTACGAGCAGTACTTC. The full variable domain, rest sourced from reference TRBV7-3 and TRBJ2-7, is GAGVSQTPSNKVTEKGKYVELRCDPISGHTALYWYRQSLGQGPEFLIYFQGTGAADDSGLPNDRFFAVRPEGSVSTLKIQRTERGDSAVYLCASSPTPLMPAYEQYFGPGTRLTVT.

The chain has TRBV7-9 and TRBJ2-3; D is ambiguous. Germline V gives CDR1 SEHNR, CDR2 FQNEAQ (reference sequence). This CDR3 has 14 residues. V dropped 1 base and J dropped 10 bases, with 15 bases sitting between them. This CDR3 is CASSLEGRLPAQYF. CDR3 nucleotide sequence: TGTGCCAGCAGCTTAGAGGGTCGGTTACCTGCGCAGTATTTT.

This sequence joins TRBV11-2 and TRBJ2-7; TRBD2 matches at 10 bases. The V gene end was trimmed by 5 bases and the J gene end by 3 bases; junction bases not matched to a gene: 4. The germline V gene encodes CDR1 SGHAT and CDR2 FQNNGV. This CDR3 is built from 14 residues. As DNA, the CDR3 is TGTGCCAGCAGCCCTAGCGGGGGTTTCTACGAGCAGTACTTC. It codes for CASSPSGGFYEQYF.